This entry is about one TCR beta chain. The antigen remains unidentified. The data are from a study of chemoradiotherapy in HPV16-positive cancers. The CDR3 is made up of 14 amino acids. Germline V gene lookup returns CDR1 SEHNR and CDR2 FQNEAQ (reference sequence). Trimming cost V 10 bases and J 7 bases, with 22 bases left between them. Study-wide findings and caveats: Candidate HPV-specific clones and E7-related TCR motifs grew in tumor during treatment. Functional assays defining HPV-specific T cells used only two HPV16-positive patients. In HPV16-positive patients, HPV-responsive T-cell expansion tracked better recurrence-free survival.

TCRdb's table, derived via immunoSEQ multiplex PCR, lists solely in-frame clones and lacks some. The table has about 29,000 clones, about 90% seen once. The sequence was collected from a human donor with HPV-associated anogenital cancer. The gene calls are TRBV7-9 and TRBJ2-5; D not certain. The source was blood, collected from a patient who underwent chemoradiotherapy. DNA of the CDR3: TGTGCCACCTCCCCCCCACGGTCGGTGGGGACCCAGTACTTC. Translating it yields CATSPPRSVGTQYF.